The 12 T cell receptor beta chains in this list originate from one sample, sequenced in a study of blood T cell repertoires in COVID-19. Here immunoSEQ multiplex PCR was the method, and the copy in TCRdb shows in-frame clones only, minus some. The sample lists 140,000 to 150,000 clones, 75% to 90% occurring once. Material: PBMCs or T cells enriched from blood (not recorded which). The receptor source for this set is a man in his sixties who had recovered from COVID-19.

The V call is TRBV5-4, the J call TRBJ1-2, with 9 bases aligning to TRBD1. V lost 0 bases and J lost 7; bases outside the gene matches: 10. Looked up from germline, CDR1 is SGHNT and CDR2 is YYREEE (reference sequence). The CDR3 runs to 16 residues. The CDR3: CASSLAGQGGFSGYTF. CDR3 nucleotide sequence: TGTGCCAGCAGCTTGGCGGGACAGGGCGGTTTTTCTGGCTACACCTTC. Together with reference TRBV5-4 and TRBJ1-2, the CDR3 gives the full variable domain: ETGVTQSPTHLIKTRGQQVTLRCSSQSGHNTVSWYQQALGQGPQFIFQYYREEENGRGNFPPRFSGLQFPNYSSELNVNALELDDSALYLCASSLAGQGGFSGYTFGSGTRLTVV.

The V and J genes are TRBV4-1 and TRBJ2-5; perhaps TRBD1 as D (6 bases). V lost 4 bases and J lost 3, with 15 bases in between. The germline V gene encodes CDR1 MGHRA and CDR2 YSYEKL. The CDR3 runs to 15 residues. The CDR3 loop reads CASSPERTVEETQYF. CDR3 bases: TGCGCCAGCAGCCCGGAAAGGACAGTAGAAGAGACCCAGTACTTC.

The chain is built from TRBV24-1 and TRBJ1-2; 9 bases line up with TRBD1. From germline, CDR1 is KGHDR and CDR2 SFDVKD. The CDR3 has 12 residues. The V and J ends lost 8 bases and 8 bases, in that order; junction bases with no gene match: 5. CDR3 residues: CATKGQGSGYTF. In DNA form, the CDR3 reads TGTGCCACCAAAGGACAGGGGTCAGGCTACACCTTC.

The genes are TRBV7-8 and TRBJ1-5; 11 bases align to TRBD1. CDR1 SGHVS and CDR2 FQNEAQ come from the germline V gene. CDR3 length: 15 amino acids. Trimming cost V 5 bases and J 7 bases; bases outside gene matches: 7. The CDR3 reads CASSLDRGLYQPQHF. The CDR3 bases are TGTGCCAGCAGCCTGGACAGGGGGCTATACCAGCCCCAGCATTTT.

In this sample, this clone turned up a few times. The chain is built from TRBV6-1 and TRBJ2-3, with D maybe TRBD1 (6 bases). The CDR3 runs to 12 residues. V was cut by 3 bases and J by 9 bases, with 10 bases left in between. CDR1 and CDR2 from the germline V gene are MNHNS and SASEGT. In nucleotides, the CDR3 is TGTGCCAGCAGTGATCAGGGGAACACGCAGTATTTT. Residues: CASSDQGNTQYF.

This chain uses TRBV28 with TRBJ1-1; 8 bases are a match to TRBD1. The germline CDR1 and CDR2 sequences are MDHEN and SYDVKM. The length of the CDR3 is 15 residues. V trimming: 5 bases; J trimming: 1 base; junction bases outside the gene matches: 6. CDR3 in DNA: TGTGCCAGCAGTCTCTTCGGGACAGGGAACACTGAAGCTTTCTTT. Protein: CASSLFGTGNTEAFF.

Here the CDR3 reads CASSSSGSYNEQFF. The CDR3 DNA reads as TGTGCCAGCAGTTCCAGCGGAAGCTACAATGAGCAGTTCTTC. The chain links TRBV28 to TRBJ2-1, with a tentative D call TRBD2 (5 bases). V was clipped by 4 bases and J by 3 bases, with 10 bases between them. This CDR3 comprises 14 residues. CDR1 and CDR2 from the germline V gene are MDHEN and SYDVKM.

The gene calls are TRBV18 and TRBJ2-1, with 7 bases fitting TRBD2. From germline, CDR1 is KGHSH and CDR2 LQKENI. The CDR3 length is 13 residues. Trimming at V came to 8 bases and at J to 7 bases, leaving 8 bases not matched to a gene. CDR3 sequence: CASTWTRENEQFF. The CDR3 DNA is TGTGCCAGCACCTGGACTAGAGAGAATGAGCAGTTCTTC.

This chain uses TRBV30 with TRBJ1-2; 7 bases are a match to TRBD1. Losses at the gene ends were 4 bases for V and 6 bases for J; bases not matched to a gene: 8. CDR1 and CDR2 (germline): GTSNPN, SVGIG (reference sequence). This CDR3 spans 13 amino acids. As DNA, the CDR3 is TGTGCCTGGATACGCGGACAGGCGGATGGCTACACCTTC. It is translated as CAWIRGQADGYTF.

This clone came up a few times. The chain has TRBV21-1 and TRBJ2-1; the table names TRBD1, a call not compared with the DNA. TRBV21-1 constitutes a pseudogene. There are 16 residues in the CDR3. Written as DNA, the CDR3 is TGTGCCAGCAGCAAACTTTGTCGGCAGGGTTGGAATGAGCAGTTCTTC. It codes for CASSKLCRQGWNEQFF.

The chain employs TRBV20-1 and TRBJ2-7; D possibly corresponds to TRBD2 (5 bases). This CDR3 is built from 14 residues. V was cut by 3 bases and J by 2 bases, with 14 bases left in between. Germline-derived CDR1 and CDR2 are DFQATT and SNEGSKA (reference sequence). CDR3 in amino acids: CSASRRLTTYEQYF. DNA for the CDR3: TGCAGTGCTAGTCGGAGGCTCACTACCTACGAGCAGTACTTC.

CDR3 DNA sequence: TGTGCCAGCAGCCAAACGGGACTAGCACCCCTCCACTTT. This codes for CASSQTGLAPLHF. The chain has TRBV3-1 (or the pseudogene TRBV3-2) and TRBJ1-6, with D perhaps TRBD1 (5 bases). The germline CDR1 and CDR2 sequences are LGHDT and YNNKEL (reference sequence). This CDR3 region has 13 residues. Trimming cost V 2 bases and J 11 bases, with 10 bases left between them.